This TCR beta chain stems from a study of cytomegalovirus exposure and HLA in healthy donors. To note about this clone: Its antigen is as yet unknown.

V trimming: 5 bases; J trimming: 0 bases; junction bases outside the gene matches: 4. The CDR3 has 15 residues. The germline V gene encodes CDR1 LNHNV and CDR2 YYDKDF (reference sequence). Researchers ran the PCR with 60 Vbeta and 13 Jbeta primers. Method: immunoSEQ multiplex PCR; TCRdb's copy keeps in-frame clones and lacks some. The sample records over 150,000 clones, 70% to 75% being singletons. Study findings and constraints: The study recorded some 160 TCR beta chains that were cytomegalovirus-associated.

V and J are TRBV15 and TRBJ2-4; 7 bases fit TRBD2. This receptor was taken from a man aged 30 to 45 in good health and CMV-seropositive. Sequenced input: PBMCs. CDR3 amino acids: CATSLAGLAKNIQYF. The CDR3 DNA follows: TGTGCCACCAGCTTAGCGGGTTTAGCCAAAAACATTCAGTACTTC.